A selection of T cell receptor beta chains follows, all from one sample in a study of cytomegalovirus exposure and HLA in healthy donors. TCRdb keeps only in-frame clones here, not all; method: immunoSEQ multiplex PCR. The sample contains 200,000 to 250,000 clones, approximately 88% of which appear only once. Specimen: PBMCs. The receptors shown here come from a woman aged 25 to 39 in good health and CMV-seropositive. CDR3s include the opening cysteine and the closing phenylalanine or tryptophan. D genes are given only for firm matches. A row's size may be missing; if present it is once, few, many or a size class.

size,V,J,D,CDR3,DNA
NA,TRBV2,TRBJ1-5,TRBD1,CASSVGQGGHQPQHF,TGTGCCAGCAGTGTAGGACAGGGTGGGCATCAGCCCCAGCATTTT
NA,TRBV10-3,TRBJ1-2,TRBD1,CAISDPGTGSFGYTF,TGTGCCATCAGTGACCCCGGGACAGGGTCATTTGGCTACACCTTC
NA,TRBV19,TRBJ2-1,NA,CASTRGEVGDEQFF,TGTGCCAGTACCCGAGGGGAGGTTGGGGATGAGCAGTTCTTC
NA,TRBV2,TRBJ2-7,NA,CASCCSQGSYEQYF,TGTGCCAGCTGCTGCTCTCAAGGTTCCTACGAGCAGTACTTC
NA,TRBV2,TRBJ1-4,TRBD1,CASSTGQGLEKLFF,TGTGCCAGCAGTACAGGACAGGGCCTCGAAAAACTGTTTTTT
NA,TRBV28,TRBJ2-7,NA,CASTRSYEQYF,TGTGCCAGCACACGCTCCTACGAGCAGTACTTC
NA,TRBV9,TRBJ2-7,NA,CASSVGSNSYEQYF,TGTGCCAGCAGCGTAGGTAGCAACAGCTACGAGCAGTACTTC
NA,TRBV6-6,TRBJ1-5,NA,CASSTVSNQPQHF,TGTGCCAGCAGCACAGTGAGCAATCAGCCCCAGCATTTT
NA,TRBV6-6,TRBJ1-1,NA,CASSYQWVDTEAFF,TGTGCCAGCAGCTACCAGTGGGTTGACACTGAAGCTTTCTTT
NA,TRBV11-3,TRBJ2-7,TRBD2,CASSLTSGNYEQYF,TGTGCCAGCAGCTTAACTAGCGGGAACTACGAGCAGTACTTC
NA,TRBV2,TRBJ2-6,NA,CASTDGAGANVLTF,TGTGCCAGCACCGACGGGGCTGGGGCCAACGTCCTGACTTTC
NA,TRBV6-1,TRBJ2-2,NA,CASSEAQGGGFSDGELFF,TGTGCCAGCAGTGAAGCCCAGGGGGGGGGCTTTTCGGACGGGGAGCTGTTTTTT
once,TRBV15,TRBJ2-7,NA,CATSRSRAPGYEQYF,TGTGCCACCAGCAGATCCCGGGCCCCGGGCTACGAGCAGTACTTC
NA,TRBV6-5,TRBJ1-4,NA,CASSYRARNEKLFF,TGTGCCAGCAGTTACCGGGCCCGTAATGAAAAACTGTTTTTT
NA,TRBV30,TRBJ2-2,NA,CAWSVGSETGELFF,TGTGCCTGGAGTGTGGGGTCAGAAACCGGGGAGCTGTTTTTT
NA,TRBV27,TRBJ2-5,TRBD2,CASSLAGGVETQYF,TGTGCCAGCAGTTTAGCGGGAGGGGTAGAGACCCAGTACTTC
NA,TRBV7-2,TRBJ2-5,NA,CASSHGETQYF,TGTGCCAGCAGCCACGGTGAGACCCAGTACTTC
NA,TRBV4-2,TRBJ1-1,NA,CASSLSHNTEAFF,TGTGCCAGCAGCCTTTCCCATAACACTGAAGCTTTCTTT